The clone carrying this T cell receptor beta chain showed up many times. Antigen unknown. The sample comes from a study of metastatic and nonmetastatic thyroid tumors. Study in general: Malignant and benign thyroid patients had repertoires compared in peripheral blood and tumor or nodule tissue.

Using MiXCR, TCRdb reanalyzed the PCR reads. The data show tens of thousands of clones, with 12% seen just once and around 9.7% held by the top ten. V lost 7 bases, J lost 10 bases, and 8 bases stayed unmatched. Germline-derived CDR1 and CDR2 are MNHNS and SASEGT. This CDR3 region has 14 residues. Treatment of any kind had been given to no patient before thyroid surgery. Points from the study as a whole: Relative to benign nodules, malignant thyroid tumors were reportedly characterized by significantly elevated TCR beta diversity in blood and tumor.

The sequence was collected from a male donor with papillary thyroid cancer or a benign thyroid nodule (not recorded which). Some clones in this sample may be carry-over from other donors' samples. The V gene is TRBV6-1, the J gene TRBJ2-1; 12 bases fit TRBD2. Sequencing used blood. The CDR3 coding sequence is TGTGCCAGCACCTACGGAGGGACTAGCGGGGAGCAGTTCTTC. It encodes CASTYGGTSGEQFF.